This T cell receptor (beta chain) appears in the sequencing data of a study of OX40 agonist ivuxolimab in advanced cancers. This clone was seen only a few times. Sequenced by immunoSEQ multiplex PCR; TCRdb stores in-frame clones only, minus some. The sample lists about 7,300 clones, around 75% occurring once. V lost 3 bases and J lost 0, with 15 bases in between. From germline, CDR1 is MNHNS and CDR2 SASEGT. The CDR3 has 17 residues. This receptor was identified in an adult with an advanced solid tumor such as melanoma, head and neck, liver or kidney cancer. The chain employs TRBV6-1 and TRBJ2-1, with a weak D call TRBD1 (5 bases). Sequencing used CD4+ or CD8+ T cells sorted from blood, obtained in a trial of the OX40 agonist ivuxolimab. The CDR3 sequence: CASSEDKLQSSYNEQFF. The CDR3 nucleotides are TGTGCCAGCAGTGAGGACAAGCTCCAAAGCTCCTACAATGAGCAGTTCTTC.